The 7 T cell receptor beta chains below come from one sample, sequenced in a study of T cell responses to AZD1222 COVID-19 vaccine. Data came from immunoSEQ multiplex PCR; TCRdb stores just in-frame clones and leaves some out. The repertoire holds roughly 100,000 clones, with roughly 90% as singletons. The sequenced sample was peripheral blood, obtained on day 0 of AZD1222 vaccination. All receptors come from an adult in good health.

The J gene is TRBJ1-4, the V gene TRBV5-1, with 8 nucleotides matching TRBD1. The CDR3 contains 14 residues. Germline CDR1 is SGHRS and CDR2 is YFSETQ. V lost 2 bases and J lost 8; bases outside the gene matches: 5. Written as DNA, the CDR3 is TGCGCCAGCAGCTTCAGGGGGCTGAGCGAAAAACTGTTTTTT. It codes for CASSFRGLSEKLFF.

J is TRBJ2-1 and V is TRBV27, with 7 bases identical to TRBD2. This CDR3 comprises 18 residues. J lost 4 bases, V lost 6 bases, and 18 bases had no gene match. CDR1 MNHEY and CDR2 SMNVEV come from the germline V gene (reference sequence). CDR3 protein: CASRVTWGGGPKYNEQFF. The DNA of the CDR3 is TGTGCCAGCAGAGTAACGTGGGGGGGAGGGCCTAAATACAATGAGCAGTTCTTC.

CDR3 nucleotides: TGTGCCACCAGCAGAGAACCACTCTCTGGGGCCAACGTCCTGACTTTC. Amino acid sequence: CATSREPLSGANVLTF. The chain combines TRBV15 with TRBJ2-6; D gene unclear. V lost 0 bases and J lost 0, with 6 bases in between. Germline assignment: CDR1 LNHNV and CDR2 YYDKDF (reference sequence). The CDR3 has 16 residues.

This clone has only one observation. The chain links TRBV4-2 to TRBJ2-2; TRBD2 is a possible D gene (6 bases). Trimming cost V 3 bases and J 1 base, with 15 bases left between them. There are 17 residues in the CDR3. Germline values: CDR1 LGHNA, CDR2 YNFKEQ. The CDR3 reads CASSQSSELLNTGELFF. The CDR3 DNA is TGTGCCAGCAGCCAGTCTAGCGAGCTATTGAACACCGGGGAGCTGTTTTTT.

This rearrangement joins TRBV7-6 to TRBJ1-2; 8 bases are shared with TRBD1. V lost 1 base to trimming and J lost 5 bases; unmatched junction nucleotides: 9. Per the germline V gene, CDR1 is SGHVS and CDR2 is FNYEAQ. This CDR3 has 16 residues. Here the CDR3 reads CASSLVSGGAGYGYTF. The CDR3 bases are TGTGCCAGCAGCTTAGTTTCAGGGGGCGCTGGGTATGGCTACACCTTC.

The J gene is TRBJ1-1, the V gene TRBV5-1, with D maybe TRBD1 (5 bases). V was cut by 0 bases and J by 5 bases, with 14 bases left in between. The CDR3 runs 15 residues. The germline V gene has CDR1 SGHRS and CDR2 YFSETQ. The CDR3 sequence is CASSLAPGRETEAFF. Written as DNA, the CDR3 is TGCGCCAGCAGCTTGGCTCCAGGGCGAGAGACTGAAGCTTTCTTT.

The DNA of the CDR3 is TGTGCCAGTAGTACCCCTAGCGGGAGCTCCTACGAGCAGTACTTC. It is translated as CASSTPSGSSYEQYF. The chain has TRBV19 and TRBJ2-7; 10 bases are a match to TRBD2. The V gene end was trimmed by 4 bases and the J gene end by 0 bases; junction bases not matched to a gene: 3. The CDR3 length is 15 residues. Germline loops: CDR1 LNHDA, CDR2 SQIVND (reference sequence).